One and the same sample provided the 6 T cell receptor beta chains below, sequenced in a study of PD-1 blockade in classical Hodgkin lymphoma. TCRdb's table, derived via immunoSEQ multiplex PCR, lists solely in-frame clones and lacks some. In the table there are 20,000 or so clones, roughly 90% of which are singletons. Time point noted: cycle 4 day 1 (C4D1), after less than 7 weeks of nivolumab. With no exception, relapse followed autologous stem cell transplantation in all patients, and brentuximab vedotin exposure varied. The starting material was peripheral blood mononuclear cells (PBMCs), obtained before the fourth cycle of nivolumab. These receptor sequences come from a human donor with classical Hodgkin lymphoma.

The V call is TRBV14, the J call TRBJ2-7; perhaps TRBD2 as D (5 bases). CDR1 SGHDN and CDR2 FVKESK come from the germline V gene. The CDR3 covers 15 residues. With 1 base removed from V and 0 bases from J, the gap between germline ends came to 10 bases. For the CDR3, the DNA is TGTGCCAGCAGCCAAGGACTCCGGGGCTCCTACGAGCAGTACTTC. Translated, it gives CASSQGLRGSYEQYF.

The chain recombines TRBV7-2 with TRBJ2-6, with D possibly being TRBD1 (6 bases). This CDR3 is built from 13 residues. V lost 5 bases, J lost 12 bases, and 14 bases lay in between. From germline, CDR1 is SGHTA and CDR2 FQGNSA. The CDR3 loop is CASSPGHAAVLTF. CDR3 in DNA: TGTGCCAGCAGCCCGGGACACGCGGCCGTCCTGACTTTC.

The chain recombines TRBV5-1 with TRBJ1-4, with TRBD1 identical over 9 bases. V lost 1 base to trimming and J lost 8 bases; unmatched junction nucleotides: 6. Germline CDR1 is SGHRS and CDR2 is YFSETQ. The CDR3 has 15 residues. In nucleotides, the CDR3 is TGCGCCAGCAGCTTGTTATTAGGACAGGGGGAAAAACTGTTTTTT. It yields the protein CASSLLLGQGEKLFF.

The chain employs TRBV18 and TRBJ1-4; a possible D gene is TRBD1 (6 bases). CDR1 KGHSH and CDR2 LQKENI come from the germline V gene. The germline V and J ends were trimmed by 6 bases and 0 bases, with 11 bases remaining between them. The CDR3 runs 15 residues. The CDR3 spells CASSRQAPTNEKLFF. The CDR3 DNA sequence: TGTGCCAGCTCCCGACAGGCCCCAACTAATGAAAAACTGTTTTTT.

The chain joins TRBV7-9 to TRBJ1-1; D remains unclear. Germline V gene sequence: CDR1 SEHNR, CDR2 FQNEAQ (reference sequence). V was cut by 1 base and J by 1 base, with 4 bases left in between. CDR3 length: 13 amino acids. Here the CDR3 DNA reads TGTGCCAGCAGCTTAGGCCGGAACACTGAAGCTTTCTTT. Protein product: CASSLGRNTEAFF.

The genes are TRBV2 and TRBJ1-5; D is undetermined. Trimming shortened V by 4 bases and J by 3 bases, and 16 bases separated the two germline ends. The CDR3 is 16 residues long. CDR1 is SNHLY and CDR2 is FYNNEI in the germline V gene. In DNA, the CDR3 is TGTGCCAGCAGTGCAGGCTACAGCCAAGTCAATCAGCCCCAGCATTTT. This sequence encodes CASSAGYSQVNQPQHF.